This T cell receptor (beta chain) was observed in a study of T cell changes during pregnancy in multiple sclerosis (dated by TCRdb to between 2017 and 2020). Study-wide context: Changes in the T cell repertoire over the course of pregnancy were examined in this study in women with multiple sclerosis.

The library was generated by the immunoSEQ multiplex PCR assay. TCRdb mirrors the immuneACCESS table, restricted to in-frame sequences. Some clones are absent from its copies; in checked studies, under half trace to an unresolved V gene, and the reason for the others is unknown. This sample is represented by over 35,000 clones; about nine tenths of them were singletons. The ten largest make up roughly 0.45% of the sample. The trim is 4 bases for V and 1 base for J, with a gap of 10 bases between the germline ends. CDR3 length: 14 amino acids, cysteine to phenylalanine. Solely the CDR3 DNA is kept, with 42 bases framed from the first base. CDR1 ENHRY and CDR2 SYGVKD were looked up in the germline V gene. About this clone: It has no known antigen specificity. Per-base qualities were not stored, and no clone one base away is much larger.

Recombination joined TRBV10-3 with TRBJ1-1; a confident D gene designation cannot be given. The sequence was obtained from a female donor in good health, enrolled as a control in a pregnancy study. The sequencing used CD4+ T cells from peripheral blood mononuclear cells, collected in the third trimester of pregnancy. The CDR3 amino acid sequence is: CAISVEQSNTEAFF. The nucleotide sequence reads TGTGCCATCAGTGTAGAACAGTCGAACACTGAAGCTTTCTTT.